This T cell receptor (beta chain) was sequenced for a study of blood T cell repertoires in COVID-19. Study-level information: Acute-phase and convalescent COVID-19 samples originated in the United States, Italy and Spain. PBMCs, B-cell-depleted T cells, or T cells were the source of the cDNA or gDNA that made up the material.

The V gene end was trimmed by 3 bases and the J gene end by 7 bases; junction bases not matched to a gene: 12. CDR1 and CDR2 (germline): MGHDK, SYGVNS. This CDR3 spans 16 amino acids. Authors' methods: Nucleated cell counts were estimated from reference gene primer amplification. Using immunoSEQ multiplex PCR, the repertoire was profiled, and TCRdb retains in-frame clones only, with some absent. D and trimming come from the DNA, and the V and J calls and clone size come from that table. The table includes 37,000 or so clones, 70% to 90% detected once. This chain uses TRBV25-1 with TRBJ1-5; 7 bases align to TRBD1. This clonotype was sampled from a man aged 55-75 years with active COVID-19. The sequencing input was peripheral blood. CDR3 amino acids: CASSDGQVGLGQPQHF. The DNA of the CDR3 is TGTGCCAGCAGTGATGGACAGGTCGGGCTCGGGCAGCCCCAGCATTTT.